This TCR beta chain was identified in a study of monozygotic twins with inflammatory bowel disease. Study-wide points: Fewer shared clonotypes with others were found in IBD patients than in healthy twins, especially with disease activity.

CDR3 length: 13 residues. In the case of this clonotype: No antigen is known for it.

The team made cDNA by running eight separate reactions for each sample. TCRdb reprocessed the 5' RACE reads and keeps a single row for each CDR3 protein, giving no DNA. The sample table sets out about 160,000 distinct CDR3 sequences. Whole-blood total RNA was extracted without T cell sorting. The V call is TRBV12-3 or TRBV12-4, the J call TRBJ2-2. The specimen sequenced was blood. This TCR was sampled from a human donor with ulcerative colitis or Crohn's disease, or a healthy co-twin of an affected twin (not recorded which). CDR3 amino acids: CASSLDPRGELFF.